These 10 T cell receptor beta chains were all obtained from the same sample, sequenced in a study of T-cell memory formation after mild COVID-19. TCRdb ran MiXCR on the 5' RACE reads and lists one entry per CDR3 protein. In the table there are a few hundred thousand distinct CDR3 sequences, 8.5% to 9.5% of which are singletons. The sequenced sample consisted of PBMCs or a T cell subset sorted from them (not recorded which). These receptors were collected from a man younger than 30 who had mild COVID-19 (a few samples of this study predate the infection). Cell type and time point are not known.

The chain joins TRBV6-1 to TRBJ2-7; the match to TRBD1 covers 10 bases. Per the germline V gene, CDR1 is MNHNS and CDR2 is SASEGT. J lost 7 bases, V lost 4 bases, and 13 bases had no gene match. The CDR3 loop spans 16 amino acids. The CDR3 region is CASSALPPWTGGEQYF. Written as DNA, the CDR3 is TGTGCCAGCAGTGCACTCCCGCCTTGGACAGGGGGGGAGCAGTACTTC.

This clonotype came up a few times. The chain is built from TRBV7-2 and TRBJ1-6, with D perhaps matching TRBD1 (5 bases). Trimming removed 5 bases from V and 8 bases from J, with 16 bases in between. CDR3 length: 15 residues. Per the germline V gene, CDR1 is SGHTA and CDR2 is FQGNSA. CDR3 nucleotides: TGTGCCAGCAGCCCCCAAGGACAAGATTATTCACCCCTCCACTTT. Translating it yields CASSPQGQDYSPLHF.

V gene TRBV29-1 combines with J gene TRBJ1-1; D remains unclear. The V end was cut by 7 bases, the J end by 6 bases, with 9 bases between. The CDR3 consists of 10 residues. Germline CDR1 reads SQVTM; CDR2 reads ANQGSEA. CDR3 protein: CSALAAEAFF. As DNA, the CDR3 is TGCAGCGCGTTAGCGGCTGAAGCTTTCTTT.

The sample holds a few counts of this clonotype. V gene TRBV7-9 combines with J gene TRBJ1-3; TRBD1 might be the D (5 bases). Per the germline V gene, CDR1 is SEHNR and CDR2 is FQNEAQ (reference sequence). The germline V and J ends were trimmed by 6 bases and 2 bases, with 11 bases remaining between them. The CDR3 runs to 14 residues. In DNA, the CDR3 is TGTGCCAGCAGACTAGGGGCTGCTGGAAACACCATATATTTT. This codes for CASRLGAAGNTIYF.

V gene TRBV7-9 combines with J gene TRBJ2-7, with TRBD1 matching over 7 bases. Germline values: CDR1 SEHNR, CDR2 FQNEAQ (reference sequence). J was trimmed by 3 bases and V by 5 bases; bases with no gene match: 7. This CDR3 is built from 14 residues. The CDR3 protein is CASSADRTNYEQYV. In nucleotides, the CDR3 is TGTGCCAGCAGCGCGGACAGGACCAACTACGAGCAGTACGTC.

The chain carries TRBV5-1 and TRBJ1-1; D gene unclear. CDR1 and CDR2 from the germline V gene are SGHRS and YFSETQ. V was cut by 4 bases and J by 5 bases, with 18 bases left in between. The CDR3 spans 15 residues. The CDR3 DNA sequence: TGCGCCAGCAGCCCCACGGAAGAAATGGGTACTGAAGCTTTCTTT. Protein: CASSPTEEMGTEAFF.

The chain couples TRBV19 to TRBJ1-5; possibly TRBD1 for D (6 bases). This CDR3 has 12 residues. Trimming cost V 10 bases and J 7 bases, with 14 bases left between them. CDR1 LNHDA and CDR2 SQIVND come from the germline V gene (reference sequence). CDR3 in DNA: TGTGCCACCGGACAGTCAGGACAGCCCCAGCATTTT. It codes for CATGQSGQPQHF. Full variable domain (remainder filled in from reference TRBV19 and TRBJ1-5): DGGITQSPKYLFRKEGQNVTLSCEQNLNHDAMYWYRQDPGQGLRLIYYSQIVNDFQKGDIAEGYSVSREKKESFPLTVTSAQKNPTAFYLCATGQSGQPQHFGDGTRLSIL.

The CDR3 nucleotides read TGTGCCAGCGCCAGTAGGGGGGATGAGCAGTTCTTC. Its protein product is CASASRGDEQFF. The rearrangement uses TRBV7-2 and TRBJ2-1, with D perhaps given as TRBD1 or TRBD2 (6 bases each). Trimming took off 8 bases at V and 8 bases at J, with 13 bases between the two ends. The germline CDR1 and CDR2 sequences are SGHTA and FQGNSA. CDR3 length equals 12 residues.

V and J are TRBV7-8 and TRBJ2-7; D remains ambiguous. This CDR3 is built from 15 residues. The germline gives CDR1 SGHVS, CDR2 FQNEAQ. Trimming removed 5 bases from V and 1 base from J, with 15 bases in between. Written as DNA, the CDR3 is TGTGCCAGCAGCCCGAGATTTAGTAAGTCCTACGAGCAGTACTTC. This translates into CASSPRFSKSYEQYF.

Only a few counts were recorded for this clonotype. This chain uses TRBV12-3 or TRBV12-4 with TRBJ1-1; perhaps TRBD1 as D (6 bases). There are 14 residues in the CDR3. The V end was cut by 7 bases, the J end by 4 bases, with 16 bases between. CDR3 amino acids: CASTPPQGITEAFF. Written as DNA, the CDR3 is TGTGCCAGCACCCCACCACAGGGCATCACTGAAGCTTTCTTT.